A single sample gave rise to the 28 T cell receptor beta chains below, sequenced in a study of cytomegalovirus exposure and HLA in healthy donors. This PCR relied on a set of 60 Vbeta primers and 13 Jbeta primers. Generated by immunoSEQ multiplex PCR, the TCRdb table keeps only in-frame clones and is missing some. This repertoire shows over 200,000 clones, almost 85% found once; its top ten account for 0.58%. Sample: PBMCs. These TCRs come from a woman in her 40s in good health and CMV-seronegative.

This clone was recorded once. The chain combines TRBV30 with TRBJ2-7, with 10 bases matching TRBD1. This CDR3 contains 14 residues. Germline-derived CDR1 and CDR2 are GTSNPN and SVGIG (reference sequence). With V trimmed by 5 bases and J by 2 bases, 6 bases remained unmatched. The CDR3 DNA follows: TGTGCCTGGGCACCGGGACAGGGGACCTACGAGCAGTACTTC. It codes for CAWAPGQGTYEQYF.

The V call is TRBV6-5, the J call TRBJ1-1; TRBD1 agrees at 7 bases. From germline, CDR1 is MNHEY and CDR2 SVGAGI. This CDR3 region has 14 residues. V lost 6 bases to trimming and J lost 0 bases; unmatched junction nucleotides: 4. The CDR3 nucleotides are TGTGCCAGCAGGGGACAGTTCATGAACACTGAAGCTTTCTTT. Its protein is CASRGQFMNTEAFF.

This clone was found once. J is TRBJ1-4 and V is TRBV11-3, with TRBD1 matching 7 bases. CDR1 SGHNT and CDR2 YENEEA come from the germline V gene. The CDR3 length is 16 residues. The trim removed 5 bases at V and 5 bases at J, leaving 11 bases unmatched. CDR3 sequence: CASSHPIQGRNEKLFF. The CDR3 region has the DNA TGTGCCAGCAGCCACCCCATACAGGGGAGAAATGAAAAACTGTTTTTT. The whole variable domain, filled in from reference TRBV11-3 and TRBJ1-4, reads EAGVVQSPRYKIIEKKQPVAFWCNPISGHNTLYWYLQNLGQGPELLIRYENEEAVDDSQLPKDRFSAERLKGVDSTLKIQPAELGDSAVYLCASSHPIQGRNEKLFFGSGTQLSVL.

The chain is built from TRBV9 and TRBJ2-3; maybe TRBD1 (6 bases). CDR3 length: 15 residues. In germline, CDR1 is SGDLS, CDR2 YYNGEE. Trimming shortened V by 0 bases and J by 0 bases, and 8 bases separated the two germline ends. CDR3 sequence (DNA): TGTGCCAGCAGCGTAGTAGGACAGAGCACAGATACGCAGTATTTT. Translation gives CASSVVGQSTDTQYF.

In this sample, this clone turned up a few times. The CDR3 reads CASGRGLNTEAFF. The CDR3 DNA reads TGTGCCAGCGGCAGGGGATTGAACACTGAAGCTTTCTTT. The chain carries TRBV7-6 and TRBJ1-1; maybe TRBD1 (6 bases). Germline CDR1 reads SGHVS; CDR2 reads FNYEAQ. CDR3 length: 13 residues. The V end was cut by 8 bases, the J end by 0 bases, with 10 bases between.

The chain links TRBV5-1 to TRBJ2-3; TRBD1 might be the D (5 bases). The V and J ends lost 0 bases and 0 bases respectively, with 8 bases between them. The CDR3 runs 15 residues. Germline-derived CDR1 and CDR2 are SGHRS and YFSETQ. The CDR3 region has the DNA TGCGCCAGCAGCTTGGAGGGGTATAGCACAGATACGCAGTATTTT. Amino acid sequence: CASSLEGYSTDTQYF.

This chain joins TRBV12-5 and TRBJ2-3; D is unclear. Germline CDR1 is LGHNT and CDR2 is FRNRAP. The CDR3 is 12 residues long. The V end was cut by 7 bases, the J end by 2 bases, with 7 bases between. The CDR3 DNA sequence: TGTGCTAGTGCCTTTCTCACAGATACGCAGTATTTT. This codes for CASAFLTDTQYF.

The chain carries TRBV7-2 and TRBJ2-3, with a possible D match to TRBD1 (5 bases). This CDR3 is built from 15 residues. The germline V gene has CDR1 SGHTA and CDR2 FQGNSA. Trimming removed 3 bases from V and 2 bases from J, with 12 bases in between. In DNA, the CDR3 is TGTGCCAGCAGCTTGACAGTTAGTTACACAGATACGCAGTATTTT. Translating gives CASSLTVSYTDTQYF.

This clone was observed once. The chain employs TRBV4-1 and TRBJ2-4; 12 positions match TRBD2. The CDR3 consists of 18 residues. CDR1 is MGHRA, CDR2 YSYEKL, per germline. Trimming cost V 0 bases and J 7 bases; bases outside gene matches: 10. CDR3 DNA sequence: TGCGCCAGCAGCCAAGATACTAGCGGGGGGCCCTTTTGGAACATTCAGTACTTC. It encodes CASSQDTSGGPFWNIQYF.

The rearrangement joins TRBV7-2 to TRBJ1-3, with D unresolved. The CDR3 spans 14 residues. Germline-derived CDR1 and CDR2 are SGHTA and FQGNSA. Between the trimmed V and J ends, which lost 1 base and 0 bases, there was a span of 4 bases. The CDR3: CASSLVSSGNTIYF. The CDR3 DNA follows: TGTGCCAGCAGCTTAGTGAGCTCTGGAAACACCATATATTTT.

The J gene is TRBJ2-1, the V gene TRBV9, with 10 positions matching TRBD2. Per the germline V gene, CDR1 is SGDLS and CDR2 is YYNGEE. V shed 4 bases and J 6 bases; nucleotides not matched to a gene: 25. The CDR3 contains 21 residues. As DNA, the CDR3 is TGTGCCAGCAGCCCCCATTTCAGTAGGCTAGCGGGGGCCCCGTCCCTCAATGAGCAGTTCTTC. Protein product: CASSPHFSRLAGAPSLNEQFF.

The chain uses TRBV14 and TRBJ1-2, with a possible D match to TRBD1 (6 bases). The length of the CDR3 is 15 residues. Germline CDR1 SGHDN, CDR2 FVKESK. Between the trimmed V and J ends, which lost 4 bases and 4 bases, there was a span of 16 bases. The DNA for the CDR3 is TGTGCCAGCAGCCTGCGACAGGAGGCCTTCTATGGCTACACCTTC. Translation: CASSLRQEAFYGYTF.

The chain uses TRBV7-2 and TRBJ1-4; a weak D match, TRBD1 (5 bases). This CDR3 is 17 amino acids long. Per germline, CDR1 SGHTA and CDR2 FQGNSA. The ends were cut back, 0 bases at V and 6 bases at J, with 17 bases in the middle. CDR3 bases: TGTGCCAGCAGCTTAGCGCTAAGGCCGGGGGGTGATGAAAAACTGTTTTTT. It codes for CASSLALRPGGDEKLFF.

With respect to this clone: The same CDR3 can be traced to other DNA sequences in this sample. This chain uses TRBV7-9 with TRBJ2-7; D unclear. Germline V gene lookup returns CDR1 SEHNR and CDR2 FQNEAQ (reference sequence). CDR3 length equals 12 residues. Deletions cut 3 bases from V and 0 bases from J, with 3 bases between. CDR3: CASSFSSYEQYF. Here the CDR3 DNA reads TGTGCCAGCAGCTTCAGCTCCTACGAGCAGTACTTC.

In DNA form, the CDR3 reads TGTGCCAGCAGTTATAGTGGGACAGACAATCAGCCCCAGCATTTT. Residues: CASSYSGTDNQPQHF. The gene calls are TRBV6-6 and TRBJ1-5; 7 bases align to TRBD1. The CDR3 has 15 amino acids. J lost 3 bases, V lost 3 bases, and 5 bases had no gene match. Per the germline V gene, CDR1 is MNHNY and CDR2 is SVGAGI (reference sequence).

V usage is TRBV18 and J usage is TRBJ2-5; weak D call: TRBD1 (6 bases). V lost 3 bases to trimming and J lost 5 bases, with 19 bases between them. The CDR3 sequence is 16 residues long. Germline CDR1 is KGHSH and CDR2 is LQKENI. CDR3 in DNA: TGTGCCAGCTCACCCCTACAGGCTTCGAGGGGGGAGACCCAGTACTTC. Protein sequence: CASSPLQASRGETQYF.

This clone was counted once. At one end, the junction sequence differs from germline, possibly due to a read error. This rearrangement joins TRBV11-3 to TRBJ2-1, with 11 bases that match TRBD2. CDR1 and CDR2 (germline): SGHNT, YENEEA. This CDR3 is built from 14 residues. DNA of the CDR3: TGTGCCAGCACCTTAAGCACTAGCGGGGGTGAGCAGTTCTTC. This codes for CASTLSTSGGEQFF.

The rearrangement links TRBV5-1 to TRBJ1-4, with D perhaps matching TRBD1 (5 bases). Trimming shortened V by 0 bases and J by 2 bases, and 8 bases separated the two germline ends. CDR3 length: 15 residues. CDR1 SGHRS and CDR2 YFSETQ come from the germline V gene. In DNA, the CDR3 is TGCGCCAGCAGCTTGGTGCCAGGGACTAATGAAAAACTGTTTTTT. It encodes CASSLVPGTNEKLFF.

This clone was seen a handful of times. The V and J genes are TRBV7-8 and TRBJ1-4; maybe TRBD1 (5 bases). The CDR3 totals 13 residues. CDR1 is SGHVS and CDR2 is FQNEAQ in the germline V gene. Trimming took 5 bases from V and 13 from J, leaving 17 bases between them. Here the CDR3 reads CASSTARGSGLFF. The CDR3 nucleotides are TGTGCCAGCAGCACCGCGCGGGGGTCGGGACTGTTTTTT.

The chain joins TRBV27 to TRBJ2-5, with D possibly being TRBD2 (6 bases). The CDR3 covers 15 residues. Germline CDR1 and CDR2: MNHEY and SMNVEV (reference sequence). The V end lost 1 base, the J end lost 5 bases, and 14 bases lay between the germline ends. DNA of the CDR3: TGTGCCAGCAGTTTATATTCAGCGGGTGATGAGACCCAGTACTTC. It translates to CASSLYSAGDETQYF.

The chain links TRBV23-1 to TRBJ1-5; 8 bases are a match to TRBD1. TRBV23-1 is treated as an ORF (open reading frame) with a function not yet certain. The trim removed 5 bases at V and 6 bases at J, leaving 9 bases unmatched. This CDR3 spans 15 amino acids. CDR3 nucleotides: TGCGCCAGCAGTGACCCGGACAGGGAAGCTCAGCCCCAGCATTTT. Its protein product is CASSDPDREAQPQHF.

Details on this clone: An end of the junction differs from the germline gene, which may be a read error. The DNA for the CDR3 is TGTGCTAGCAGCTTAGACAGGAGAGAGACCCAGTACTTC. It is translated as CASSLDRRETQYF. This chain links TRBV7-7 with TRBJ2-5, with D possibly TRBD1 on 6 matching bases. In germline, CDR1 is SSHAT, CDR2 FNYEAQ (reference sequence). The CDR3 has 13 residues. Complete variable domain (other parts from reference TRBV7-7 and TRBJ2-5): GAGVSQSPRYKVTKRGQDVTLRCDPISSHATLYWYQQALGQGPEFLTYFNYEAQPDKSGLPSDRFSAERPEGSISTLTIQRTEQRDSAMYRCASSLDRRETQYFGPGTRLLVL.

CDR3 in amino acids: CASTTGGFTEAFF. CDR3 nucleotide sequence: TGTGCCAGCACGACAGGGGGTTTCACTGAAGCTTTCTTT. The V gene is TRBV2, the J gene TRBJ1-1; 9 nucleotides agree with TRBD1. The germline V gene has CDR1 SNHLY and CDR2 FYNNEI. This CDR3 comprises 13 residues. V lost 7 bases, J lost 4 bases, and 4 bases stayed unmatched.

The chain couples TRBV7-2 to TRBJ2-5; D uncertain. Gene TRBJ2-7 matches the end of the DNA better, so the J call may be wrong. CDR3 length: 13 residues. Germline V CDR1 and CDR2: SGHTA, FQGNSA. DNA for the CDR3: TGTGCCAGCAGCTTAGTCCTGAGGTACGAGCAGTACTTC. This sequence encodes CASSLVLRYEQYF.

This chain links TRBV7-9 with TRBJ1-2; possibly TRBD1 for D (5 bases). Trimming took 4 bases from V and 3 from J, leaving 9 bases between them. The CDR3 spans 13 residues. CDR1 SEHNR and CDR2 FQNEAQ come from the germline V gene (reference sequence). CDR3 amino acids: CASSSDRYYGYTF. The CDR3 bases are TGTGCCAGCAGCTCCGACAGATACTATGGCTACACCTTC.

The rearrangement joins TRBV5-5 to TRBJ2-1, with 7 bases lining up with TRBD1. J gave up 7 bases and V 4 bases, and 5 bases lay outside the gene matches. Per germline, CDR1 SGHKS and CDR2 YYEKEE (reference sequence). The CDR3 covers 13 residues. The CDR3 DNA reads as TGTGCCAGCAGCCCTATACAGGGGAATGAGCAGTTCTTC. Translated, it gives CASSPIQGNEQFF.

J is TRBJ2-3 and V is TRBV7-9; D may be TRBD2 (6 bases). The CDR3 is 16 residues long. The V gene lost 1 base and the J gene lost 5 bases, with 16 bases spanning the gap. Per germline, CDR1 SEHNR and CDR2 FQNEAQ (reference sequence). CDR3 sequence reads: CASSLVGGQAGDTQYF. The CDR3 nucleotides are TGTGCCAGCAGCTTAGTAGGAGGGCAGGCCGGAGATACGCAGTATTTT.

V gene TRBV20-1 combines with J gene TRBJ1-1; D is ambiguous. Per the germline V gene, CDR1 is DFQATT and CDR2 is SNEGSKA (reference sequence). V was shortened by 2 bases and J by 3 bases, with 4 bases between the two germline ends. The CDR3 contains 11 residues. CDR3 sequence reads: CSARRDTEAFF. The CDR3 nucleotides are TGCAGTGCTAGAAGAGACACTGAAGCTTTCTTT.